This T cell receptor beta chain was retrieved from a study of T cells in Graves' hyperthyroidism and ophthalmopathy. Whole-study results and caveats: A 13 V-J model separated ophthalmopathy from stable hyperthyroidism.

Patients showing uncontrolled infection, other autoimmune disease, pregnancy or lactation were ineligible. This CDR3 spans 16 amino acids. The V and J ends lost 2 bases and 4 bases, in that order; junction bases with no gene match: 10. Germline lookup yields CDR1 DFQATT and CDR2 SNEGSKA (reference sequence). This clonotype has a count of ten or more. Its cognate antigen is unknown. TCR beta CDR3 regions were amplified from RNA. During a first-round RT-PCR of the TCR CDR3, the HTBI primer set was used. TCRdb itself ran the multiplex PCR reads through MiXCR, one entry per CDR3 protein. The sample has around 530,000 distinct CDR3 sequences; under 20% are singletons.

The chain couples TRBV20-1 to TRBJ2-3, with 9 bases lining up with TRBD2. This clonotype was obtained from a woman between 18 and 29 years old with Graves' ophthalmopathy. Sequencing was done on a sample of blood. The CDR3 region has the DNA TGCAGTGCTAGACGCCTCAGCGGGAGGAGATCAGATACGCAGTATTTT. This encodes CSARRLSGRRSDTQYF.